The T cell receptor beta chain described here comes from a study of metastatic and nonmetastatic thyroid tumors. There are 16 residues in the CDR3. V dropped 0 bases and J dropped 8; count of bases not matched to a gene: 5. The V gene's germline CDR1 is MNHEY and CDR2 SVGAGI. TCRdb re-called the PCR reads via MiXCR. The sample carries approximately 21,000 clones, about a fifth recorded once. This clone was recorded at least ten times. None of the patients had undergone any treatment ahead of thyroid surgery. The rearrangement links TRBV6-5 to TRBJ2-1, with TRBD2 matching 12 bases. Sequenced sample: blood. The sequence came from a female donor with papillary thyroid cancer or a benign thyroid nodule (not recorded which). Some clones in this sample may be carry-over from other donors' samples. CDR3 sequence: CASSYSTSGSKYEQFF. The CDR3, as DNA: TGTGCCAGCAGTTACTCGACTAGCGGGAGTAAGTATGAGCAGTTCTTC.